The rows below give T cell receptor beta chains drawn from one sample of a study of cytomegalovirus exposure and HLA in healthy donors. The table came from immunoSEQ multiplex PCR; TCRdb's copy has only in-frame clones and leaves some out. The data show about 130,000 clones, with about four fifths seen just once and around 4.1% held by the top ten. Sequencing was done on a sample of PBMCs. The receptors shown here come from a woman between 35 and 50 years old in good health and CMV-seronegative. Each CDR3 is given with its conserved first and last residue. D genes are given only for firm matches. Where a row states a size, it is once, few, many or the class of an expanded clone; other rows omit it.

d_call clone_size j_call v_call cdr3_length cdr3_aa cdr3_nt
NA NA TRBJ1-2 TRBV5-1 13 CASSFGGARGYTF TGCGCCAGCAGCTTCGGGGGGGCGCGGGGCTACACCTTC
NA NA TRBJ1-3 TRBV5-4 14 CASSTGSSGNTIYF TGTGCCAGCAGCACAGGAAGCTCTGGAAACACCATATATTTT
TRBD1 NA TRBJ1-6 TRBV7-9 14 CASSSGQGLSPLHF TGTGCCAGCAGCTCGGGACAGGGATTGTCACCCCTCCACTTT
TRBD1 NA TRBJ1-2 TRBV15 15 CATSRGAGQGCPYTF TGTGCCACCAGCAGAGGTGCGGGACAGGGGTGCCCGTACACCTTC
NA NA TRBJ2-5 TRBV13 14 CASSLGGSHETQYF TGTGCCAGCAGCTTAGGAGGGAGTCACGAGACCCAGTACTTC
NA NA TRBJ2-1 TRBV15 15 CATSRESGSYNEQFF TGTGCCACCAGCAGAGAAAGCGGCTCCTACAATGAGCAGTTCTTC
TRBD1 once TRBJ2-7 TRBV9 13 CASSARQGGLQYF TGTGCCAGCAGCGCCCGACAGGGGGGTTTGCAGTACTTC
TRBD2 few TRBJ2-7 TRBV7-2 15 CASSSGTSVSYEQYF TGTGCCAGCAGTTCCGGGACTAGCGTTTCCTACGAGCAGTACTTC
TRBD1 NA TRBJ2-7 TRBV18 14 CASSPGTGGFKQYF TGTGCCAGCTCACCCGGGACAGGGGGCTTCAAGCAGTACTTC
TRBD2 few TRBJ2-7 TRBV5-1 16 CASSLTLAGGAYEQYF TGCGCCAGCAGCTTGACTCTAGCGGGAGGCGCCTACGAGCAGTACTTC
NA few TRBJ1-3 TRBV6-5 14 CASSYRAGMNTIYF TGTGCCAGCAGTTATAGGGCAGGGATGAACACCATATATTTT
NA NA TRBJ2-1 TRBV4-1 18 CASSHPRHRDTLYNEQFF TGCGCCAGCAGCCACCCGCGGCACCGGGACACCCTCTACAATGAGCAGTTCTTC
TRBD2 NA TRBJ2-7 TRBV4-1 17 CASSPTGTSGGAYEQYF TGCGCCAGCAGCCCCACCGGGACTAGCGGGGGGGCCTACGAGCAGTACTTC
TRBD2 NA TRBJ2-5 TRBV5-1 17 CASSLVLAGGAQETQYF TGCGCCAGCAGCTTGGTCCTAGCGGGAGGAGCCCAAGAGACCCAGTACTTC
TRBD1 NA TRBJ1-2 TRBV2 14 CASSGTGGNYGYTF TGTGCCAGCAGTGGGACAGGGGGGAACTATGGCTACACCTTC
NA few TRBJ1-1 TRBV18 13 CASSLRENTEAFF TGTGCCAGCTCCCTCAGGGAGAACACTGAAGCTTTCTTT
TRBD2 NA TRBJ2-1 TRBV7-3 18 CASSLRGRAGGSYNEQFF TGTGCCAGCAGCTTACGGGGGAGGGCGGGGGGCTCCTACAATGAGCAGTTCTTC
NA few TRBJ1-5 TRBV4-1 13 CASSQDYNQPQHF TGCGCCAGCAGCCAAGATTACAATCAGCCCCAGCATTTT
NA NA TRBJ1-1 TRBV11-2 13 CASSRGLGTEAFF TGTGCCAGCAGCCGAGGGTTGGGCACTGAAGCTTTCTTT
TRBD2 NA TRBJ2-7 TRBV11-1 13 CASSPGLAGEQYF TGTGCCAGCAGTCCGGGACTAGCAGGCGAGCAGTACTTC
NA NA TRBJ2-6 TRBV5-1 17 CASSLDSLTSGANVLTF TGCGCCAGCAGCTTGGACAGTCTCACCTCTGGGGCCAACGTCCTGACTTTC
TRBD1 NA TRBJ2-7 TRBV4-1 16 CASSQDPRQGTYEQYF TGCGCCAGCAGCCAAGATCCTAGACAGGGAACCTACGAGCAGTACTTC
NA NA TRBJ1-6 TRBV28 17 CASSLVGDRTYNSPLHF TGTGCCAGCAGTTTAGTCGGGGATAGGACCTATAATTCACCCCTCCACTTT
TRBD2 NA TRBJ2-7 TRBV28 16 CASSSSGASGSWEQYF TGTGCCAGCAGTTCCTCCGGGGCTAGCGGGAGTTGGGAGCAGTACTTC
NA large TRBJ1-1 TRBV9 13 CASSVAGYTEAFF TGTGCCAGCAGCGTTGCGGGCTACACTGAAGCTTTCTTT
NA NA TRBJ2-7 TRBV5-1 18 CASSHQPITGFTSYEQYF TGCGCCAGCAGCCACCAACCCATTACAGGGTTCACCTCCTACGAGCAGTACTTC
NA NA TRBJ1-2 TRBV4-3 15 CASSQDHRTTYGYTF TGCGCCAGCAGCCAAGATCACAGGACAACCTATGGCTACACCTTC
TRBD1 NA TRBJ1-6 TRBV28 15 CASSPGQGGNSPLHF TGTGCCAGCAGCCCGGGACAGGGGGGGAATTCACCCCTCCACTTT
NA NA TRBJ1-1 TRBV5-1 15 CASNRGAGESTEAFF TGCGCCAGCAACCGTGGGGCAGGGGAGAGTACTGAAGCTTTCTTT
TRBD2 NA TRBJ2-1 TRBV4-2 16 CASSQEVGGGYNEQFF TGTGCCAGCAGCCAAGAGGTCGGGGGGGGCTACAATGAGCAGTTCTTC
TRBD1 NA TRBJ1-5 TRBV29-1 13 CSVGGQRNQPQHF TGCAGCGTTGGGGGACAGAGAAATCAGCCCCAGCATTTT
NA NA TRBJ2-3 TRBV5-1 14 CASSPLSHTDTQYF TGCGCCAGCAGCCCCCTATCCCACACAGATACGCAGTATTTT
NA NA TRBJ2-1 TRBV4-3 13 CASSLGRENEQFF TGCGCCAGCAGCCTCGGACGGGAGAATGAGCAGTTCTTC
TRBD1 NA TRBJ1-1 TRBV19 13 CASGQVMNTEAFF TGTGCCAGTGGACAGGTCATGAACACTGAAGCTTTCTTT
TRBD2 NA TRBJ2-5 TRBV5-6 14 CASSLAGGSETQYF TGTGCCAGCAGCTTGGCGGGGGGAAGCGAGACCCAGTACTTC
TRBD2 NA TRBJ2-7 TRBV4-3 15 CASSQGAGGPREQYF TGCGCCAGCAGCCAAGGGGCGGGAGGGCCTCGCGAGCAGTACTTC
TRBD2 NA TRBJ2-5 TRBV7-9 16 CASSFGIAGSQETQYF TGTGCCAGCAGCTTTGGTATAGCGGGATCTCAAGAGACCCAGTACTTC
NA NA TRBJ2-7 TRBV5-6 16 CASSLAGAGGPYEQYF TGTGCCAGCAGCTTGGCCGGTGCAGGTGGGCCCTACGAGCAGTACTTC
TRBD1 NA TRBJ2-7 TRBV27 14 CASRDLTGTHEQYF TGTGCCAGCAGAGACTTGACAGGGACGCACGAGCAGTACTTC
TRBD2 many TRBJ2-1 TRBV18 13 CASFGEGLTEQFF TGTGCCAGCTTTGGGGAGGGTCTGACTGAGCAGTTCTTC
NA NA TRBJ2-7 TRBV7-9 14 CASSPDTGSYEQYF TGTGCCAGCAGCCCCGACACAGGGTCCTACGAGCAGTACTTC
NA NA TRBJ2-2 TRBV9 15 CASSITDRGTGELFF TGTGCCAGCAGCATAACGGACAGAGGGACCGGGGAGCTGTTTTTT